The clone carrying this T cell receptor beta chain was counted between two and nine times. This sample was taken from a study of OX40 agonist ivuxolimab in advanced cancers. Turning to the study itself: Patients treated during dose escalation were battling hepatocellular carcinoma, melanoma, renal cell or head and neck cancer. Of mixed ages from about 23 to 79 and averaging 60 years, the group was about 86% male.

V was pared by 5 bases and J by 4 bases, with 12 bases of the junction left unmatched. CDR1 and CDR2 from the germline V gene are SGHVS and FQNEAQ. This CDR3 comprises 16 residues. Assay used: immunoSEQ multiplex PCR; TCRdb lists only in-frame clones, some missing. The repertoire holds tens of thousands of clones, approximately 86% seen once, with roughly 25% in the top ten. This receptor was obtained from an adult with an advanced solid tumor such as melanoma, head and neck, liver or kidney cancer. This rearrangement joins TRBV7-8 to TRBJ2-7; 9 nucleotides agree with TRBD1. Sample: CD4+ or CD8+ T cells sorted from blood, taken in a trial of the OX40 agonist ivuxolimab. The CDR3 sequence is CASSPGTGIAMYEQYF. CDR3 sequence (DNA): TGTGCCAGCAGCCCTGGGACAGGGATAGCGATGTACGAGCAGTACTTC.